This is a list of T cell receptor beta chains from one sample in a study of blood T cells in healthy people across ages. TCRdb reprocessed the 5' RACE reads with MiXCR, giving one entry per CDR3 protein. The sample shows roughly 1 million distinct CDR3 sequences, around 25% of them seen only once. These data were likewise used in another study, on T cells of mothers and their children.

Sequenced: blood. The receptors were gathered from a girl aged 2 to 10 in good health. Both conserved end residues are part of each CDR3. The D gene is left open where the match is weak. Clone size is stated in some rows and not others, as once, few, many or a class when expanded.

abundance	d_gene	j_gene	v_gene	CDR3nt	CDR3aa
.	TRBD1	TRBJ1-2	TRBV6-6	TGTGCCAGCAGTACAGGGGGGGAGGGCTACACCTTC	CASSTGGEGYTF
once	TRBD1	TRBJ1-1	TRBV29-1	TGCAGCGTACGACAGGGCCCTGAAGCTTTCTTT	CSVRQGPEAFF
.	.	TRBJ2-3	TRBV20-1	TGCAGTGCTCGAGCCTTCGTGGAGGTGATCACAGATACGCAGTATTTT	CSARAFVEVITDTQYF
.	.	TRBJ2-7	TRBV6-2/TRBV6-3	TGTGCCAGCATTAAGGCAGGGGTGAACGAGCAGTACTTC	CASIKAGVNEQYF
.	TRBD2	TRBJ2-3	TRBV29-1	TGCAGCGTTGTAGGGAGGGTAACAGATACGCAGTATTTT	CSVVGRVTDTQYF
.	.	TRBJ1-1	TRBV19	TGTGCCAGTAGTAGGTCTGCGGCCAACACTGAAGCTTTCTTT	CASSRSAANTEAFF
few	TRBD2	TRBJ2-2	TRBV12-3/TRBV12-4	TGTGCCAGCAGACTAGCGGGAGTTAACACCGGGGAGCTGTTTTTT	CASRLAGVNTGELFF
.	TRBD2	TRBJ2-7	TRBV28	TGTGCCACCCACCAGACTAGCGGGATTTACGAGCAGTACTTC	CATHQTSGIYEQYF
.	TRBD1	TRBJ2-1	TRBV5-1	TGCGCCAGCAGCTTCAGGGGGCAAAATGAGCAGTTCTTC	CASSFRGQNEQFF
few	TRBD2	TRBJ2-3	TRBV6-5	TGTGCCAGCGGTTACGTGCTAGCGGGAGCGATGGTCACAGATACGCAGTATTTT	CASGYVLAGAMVTDTQYF
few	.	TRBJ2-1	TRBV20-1	TGCAGTGCTAGCGGGATCACGGATGAGCAGTTCTTC	CSASGITDEQFF
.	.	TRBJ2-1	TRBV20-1	TGCAGTGCTAGAGATCTTCCATCGAGCTCCTACAATGAGCAGTTCTTC	CSARDLPSSSYNEQFF
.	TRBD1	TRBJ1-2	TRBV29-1	TGCAGCGGGGGACAGGGTGCCTACGGCTACACCTTC	CSGGQGAYGYTF
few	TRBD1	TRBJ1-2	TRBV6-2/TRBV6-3	TGTGCCAGCAGTTGGGGACAGGAGGACATCCGTGGCTACACCTTC	CASSWGQEDIRGYTF
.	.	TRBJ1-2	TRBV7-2	TGTGCCAGCAGCTTAGCGCGGCAAACTTATGGCTACGCCTTC	CASSLARQTYGYAF
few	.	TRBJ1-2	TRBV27	TGTGCCAGCGGACCCAACTATGGCTACACCTTC	CASGPNYGYTF
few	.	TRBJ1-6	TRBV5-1	TGCGCCAGCAGCTTGGCCGCTGCAGGGGAGATGAAGCCCCTCCACTTT	CASSLAAAGEMKPLHF
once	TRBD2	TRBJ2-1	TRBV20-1	TGCAGTGCGCAGTCGATAAAGCGGGGGGGTTATGAGCAGTTCTTC	CSAQSIKRGGYEQFF
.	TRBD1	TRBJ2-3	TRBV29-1	TGCAGCGTTGTTGGAACAGGGGAAGGAGATACGCAGTATTTT	CSVVGTGEGDTQYF
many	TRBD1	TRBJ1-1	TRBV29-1	TGCAGCGTCGCGGGACAGATGAACACTGAAGCTTTCTTT	CSVAGQMNTEAFF
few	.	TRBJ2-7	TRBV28	TGTGCCAGCAGTTTTCCCAGGACCTACGAGCAGTACTTC	CASSFPRTYEQYF
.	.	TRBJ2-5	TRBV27	TGTGCCAGCAGTTTTGTAGGCTTACAAGAGGCCCAGTACTTC	CASSFVGLQEAQYF
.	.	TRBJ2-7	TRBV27	TGTGCCAGCGCCCACAGGGACCGGATTAGCTACGAGCAGTACTTC	CASAHRDRISYEQYF
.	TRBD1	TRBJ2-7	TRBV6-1	TGTGCCAGCAGTGTCCGGGACAGCACCTACGAGCAGTACTTC	CASSVRDSTYEQYF